The 29 T cell receptor beta chains given below trace back to one sample, sequenced in a study of blood T cell repertoires in COVID-19. Sequencing was performed with immunoSEQ multiplex PCR; in TCRdb, only in-frame clones are kept and a portion is missing. The sample lists roughly 380,000 clones, approximately 84% occurring once. Sequenced: PBMCs or T cells enriched from blood (not recorded which). These receptor sequences come from a woman aged 25 to 39 who had recovered from COVID-19.

The gene calls are TRBV28 and TRBJ1-3; D is perhaps TRBD1 (5 bases). The CDR3 is 15 amino acids. V was cut by 5 bases and J by 3 bases, with 14 bases left in between. The germline V gene encodes CDR1 MDHEN and CDR2 SYDVKM. CDR3 nucleotide sequence: TGTGCCAGCAGTCTAAACGGGGGGGGTGGAAACACCATATATTTT. Protein: CASSLNGGGGNTIYF.

The chain is built from TRBV4-1 and TRBJ1-3; 9 bases fit TRBD1. The CDR3 contains 19 residues. Unmatched junction bases numbered 15, after V lost 5 bases and J lost 1 base. Germline V gives CDR1 MGHRA, CDR2 YSYEKL. CDR3 in amino acids: CASSSRDRVNMPSGNTIYF. The CDR3 DNA is TGCGCCAGCAGCTCCCGGGACAGGGTTAATATGCCGTCTGGAAACACCATATATTTT.

This clone was seen a single time. The DNA of the CDR3 is TGTGCCAGCAGTTGGCTGAGTGGGCAGGGAAGCTTAAGGGAGCTGTTTTTT. This codes for CASSWLSGQGSLRELFF. The chain is built from TRBV28 and TRBJ2-2; D is possibly TRBD1 (5 bases). V dropped 4 bases and J dropped 9 bases, with 24 bases sitting between them. CDR1 is MDHEN, CDR2 SYDVKM, per germline. This CDR3 is built from 17 residues.

The chain carries TRBV5-4 and TRBJ2-3; tentatively, D is TRBD2 (5 bases). Per germline, CDR1 SGHNT and CDR2 YYREEE (reference sequence). Trimming shortened V by 0 bases and J by 4 bases, and 18 bases separated the two germline ends. This CDR3 has 17 amino acids. In DNA form, the CDR3 reads TGTGCCAGCAGCTTGGTGTCCAGCTCGGGCGGGCCAGATACGCAGTATTTT. It encodes CASSLVSSSGGPDTQYF.

DNA for the CDR3: TGTGCCAGCAGCCCCTCCCGGGGGGGGAACACTGAAGCTTTCTTT. This gives the protein CASSPSRGGNTEAFF. The chain couples TRBV5-4 to TRBJ1-1; perhaps TRBD1 as D (5 bases). Germline V gene data show CDR1 as SGHNT and CDR2 as YYREEE (reference sequence). The CDR3 covers 15 residues. Deletions cut 4 bases from V and 1 base from J, with 14 bases between.

The chain uses TRBV29-1 and TRBJ2-7, with D perhaps matching TRBD2 (6 bases). The CDR3 spans 14 residues. Germline lookup yields CDR1 SQVTM and CDR2 ANQGSEA. Trimming took off 4 bases at V and 6 bases at J, with 19 bases between the two ends. The CDR3 bases are TGCAGCGTTGCTGGGACTTCCCTCGGTTCCGAGCAGTACTTC. Translated: CSVAGTSLGSEQYF.

Details on this clone: At the DNA level, this CDR3 is encoded by other sequences in the same sample as well. The chain employs TRBV6-5 and TRBJ1-2; TRBD1 is a possible D gene (5 bases). The V and J ends lost 2 bases and 7 bases respectively, with 5 bases between them. Looked up from germline, CDR1 is MNHEY and CDR2 is SVGAGI. This CDR3 has 11 residues. The DNA of the CDR3 is TGTGCCAGCAGTTACAGGGGTGGCTACACCTTC. It encodes CASSYRGGYTF.

V usage is TRBV7-9 and J usage is TRBJ1-5; D gene uncertain. In germline, CDR1 is SEHNR, CDR2 FQNEAQ (reference sequence). This CDR3 region has 12 residues. V was cut by 5 bases and J by 6 bases, with 8 bases left in between. Here the CDR3 reads CASSQASQPQHF. CDR3 DNA sequence: TGTGCCAGCAGCCAAGCAAGTCAGCCCCAGCATTTT.

The gene calls are TRBV6-5 and TRBJ2-7; the match to TRBD2 covers 14 bases. The CDR3 has 15 residues. Germline CDR1 reads MNHEY; CDR2 reads SVGAGI. The junction had 8 bases not matched to a gene; V was cut back by 6 bases and J by 7 bases. CDR3 protein: CASRTGTSGGQEQYF. CDR3 sequence (DNA): TGTGCCAGCAGAACCGGGACTAGCGGGGGTCAAGAGCAGTACTTC.

In this sample, this clone turned up once. This chain links TRBV5-1 with TRBJ1-1; 7 nucleotides align to TRBD1. The CDR3 totals 15 residues. Germline lookup yields CDR1 SGHRS and CDR2 YFSETQ. The ends lost 7 bases at V and 0 bases at J; junction bases unmatched: 9. The CDR3 DNA sequence: TGCGCCAGCCGCGCCGGGACAGCGATGAACACTGAAGCTTTCTTT. Its translation: CASRAGTAMNTEAFF.

This clone was detected only once. This chain uses TRBV4-1 with TRBJ1-3; D unclear. Looked up from germline, CDR1 is MGHRA and CDR2 is YSYEKL. The CDR3 runs to 18 residues. Trimming cost V 0 bases and J 0 bases, with 15 bases left between them. CDR3 region: CASSQERRLGVSGNTIYF. In DNA, the CDR3 is TGCGCCAGCAGCCAAGAAAGGCGTCTGGGAGTCTCTGGAAACACCATATATTTT.

The chain links TRBV21-1 to TRBJ1-1; the tabulated D call, TRBD1, remains unverified against the DNA. TRBV21-1 is an annotated pseudogene. CDR3 length equals 17 residues. DNA for the CDR3: TGTGCCAGCAGCAAAGGACAGGGACCGGGGACAAACACTGAAGCTTTCTTT. Translating it yields CASSKGQGPGTNTEAFF.

V usage is TRBV18 and J usage is TRBJ1-2; D might be TRBD1 (5 bases). Trimming pared 4 bases from V and 7 bases from J, leaving 28 bases between. Germline assignment: CDR1 KGHSH and CDR2 LQKENI. This CDR3 comprises 18 residues. The CDR3 coding sequence is TGTGCCAGCTCACAAAGGGTTACAGGACGCAGCGCCCTTAGTGGCTACACCTTC. Translated: CASSQRVTGRSALSGYTF.

The chain links TRBV7-2 to TRBJ1-3; 9 bases agree with TRBD1. The germline V gene has CDR1 SGHTA and CDR2 FQGNSA. The trim removed 5 bases at V and 9 bases at J, leaving 5 bases unmatched. The length of the CDR3 is 13 residues. This CDR3 is CASSQQGAGTIYF. The CDR3 nucleotides read TGTGCCAGCAGCCAACAGGGGGCCGGCACCATATATTTT.

The V and J genes are TRBV19 and TRBJ1-3; D is perhaps TRBD1 (6 bases). The CDR3 loop spans 14 amino acids. CDR1 is LNHDA and CDR2 is SQIVND in the germline V gene (reference sequence). V was pared by 9 bases and J by 2 bases, with 14 bases between. CDR3 residues: CASSGGGTGNTIYF. The DNA for the CDR3 is TGTGCCAGCAGTGGTGGGGGCACTGGAAACACCATATATTTT.

This chain connects TRBV3-1 (or the pseudogene TRBV3-2) to TRBJ2-3; TRBD2 aligns across 10 bases. The CDR3 has 16 amino acids. In germline, CDR1 is LGHDT, CDR2 YNNKEL (reference sequence). After removal of 3 bases from V and 0 bases from J, the junction contained 3 bases not matched to a gene. The CDR3 region is CASSQGTSDSTDTQYF. The CDR3 nucleotides are TGTGCCAGCAGCCAGGGGACTAGCGATAGCACAGATACGCAGTATTTT.

In DNA form, the CDR3 reads TGTGCCAGCAGCGAGGACAGTTTAAGCTCCTATAATTCACCCCTCCACTTT. Translating gives CASSEDSLSSYNSPLHF. The chain carries TRBV2 and TRBJ1-6, with D perhaps matching TRBD1 (6 bases). There are 17 residues in the CDR3. The germline CDR1 and CDR2 sequences are SNHLY and FYNNEI. Trimming removed 6 bases from V and 0 bases from J, with 15 bases in between. The full variable domain, rest sourced from reference TRBV2 and TRBJ1-6, is EPEVTQTPSHQVTQMGQEVILRCVPISNHLYFYWYRQILGQKVEFLVSFYNNEISEKSEIFDDQFSVERPDGSNFTLKIRSTKLEDSAMYFCASSEDSLSSYNSPLHFGNGTRLTVT.

The V gene is TRBV5-1, the J gene TRBJ1-4; D gene ambiguous. The V gene lost 0 bases and the J gene lost 4 bases, with 4 bases spanning the gap. CDR1 and CDR2 from the germline V gene are SGHRS and YFSETQ. The CDR3 runs to 13 residues. CDR3 sequence reads: CASSLAVNEKLFF. The CDR3 DNA is TGCGCCAGCAGCTTGGCAGTTAATGAAAAACTGTTTTTT.

V usage is TRBV3-1 (or the pseudogene TRBV3-2) and J usage is TRBJ1-6, with TRBD1 matching over 7 bases. V gave up 0 bases and J gave up 0 bases; unmatched junction bases: 8. CDR1 LGHDT and CDR2 YNNKEL come from the germline V gene (reference sequence). The CDR3 covers 19 residues. CDR3 sequence (DNA): TGTGCCAGCAGCCAAGATTTGGACAGGTCGAGCTCCTATAATTCACCCCTCCACTTT. This encodes CASSQDLDRSSSYNSPLHF.

The rearrangement uses TRBV19 and TRBJ1-1; 8 bases fit TRBD1. The germline gives CDR1 LNHDA, CDR2 SQIVND (reference sequence). The CDR3 runs to 15 residues. The V gene end was trimmed by 5 bases and the J gene end by 4 bases; junction bases not matched to a gene: 9. For the CDR3, the DNA is TGTGCCAGTAGTCCAGGACAGGGTTGGGTCACTGAAGCTTTCTTT. This gives the protein CASSPGQGWVTEAFF.

This clone came up once. J is TRBJ2-1 and V is TRBV6-5, with 8 bases fitting TRBD2. CDR3 length equals 15 residues. Germline trimming cut 4 bases from V and 8 bases from J; bases unmatched to any gene: 10. Germline loops: CDR1 MNHEY, CDR2 SVGAGI. The CDR3 region has the DNA TGTGCCAGCAGTTCTCTAGCGGGCTCAGTCTATGAGCAGTTCTTC. This sequence encodes CASSSLAGSVYEQFF.

The J gene is TRBJ2-7, the V gene TRBV12-5; D is perhaps TRBD2 (6 bases). Looked up from germline, CDR1 is LGHNT and CDR2 is FRNRAP. Between the trimmed V and J ends, which lost 3 bases and 4 bases, there was a span of 16 bases. CDR3 length: 15 residues. CDR3 region: CASGLGPGVGYEQYF. As DNA, the CDR3 is TGTGCTAGTGGTTTAGGTCCGGGGGTAGGGTACGAGCAGTACTTC. The entire variable domain, with the rest obtained from reference TRBV12-5 and TRBJ2-7, is as follows: DARVTQTPRHKVTEMGQEVTMRCQPILGHNTVFWYRQTMMQGLELLAYFRNRAPLDDSGMPKDRFSAEMPDATLATLKIQPSEPRDSAVYFCASGLGPGVGYEQYFGPGTRLTVT.

This clone appeared once. CDR3 in amino acids: CASTPTGGEKLFF. Written as DNA, the CDR3 is TGTGCCAGTACACCGACAGGGGGAGAAAAACTGTTTTTT. The chain links TRBV19 to TRBJ1-4; the match to TRBD1 covers 9 bases. V gave up 7 bases and J gave up 8 bases; unmatched junction bases: 5. This CDR3 comprises 13 residues. Germline loops: CDR1 LNHDA, CDR2 SQIVND (reference sequence).

This clone was picked up one time. The chain carries TRBV18 and TRBJ2-2, with 9 positions matching TRBD1. Trimming took 6 bases from V and 2 from J; bases not matched to a gene: 7. Germline assignment: CDR1 KGHSH and CDR2 LQKENI. The CDR3 has 16 amino acids. The CDR3 bases are TGTGCCAGCTCCCCCTGGGACAGGGCCAACACCGGGGAGCTGTTTTTT. It translates to CASSPWDRANTGELFF.

This clone was recorded a few times. The chain links TRBV19 to TRBJ2-1, with TRBD2 as a possible D gene (5 bases). This CDR3 is built from 16 residues. Germline CDR1 reads LNHDA; CDR2 reads SQIVND (reference sequence). The V end lost 8 bases, the J end lost 3 bases, and 20 bases lay between the germline ends. CDR3 sequence: CASSEEAVGVYNEQFF. Written as DNA, the CDR3 is TGTGCCAGTTCCGAGGAGGCGGTGGGAGTCTACAATGAGCAGTTCTTC.

This chain connects TRBV6-1 to TRBJ2-7; 11 positions match TRBD1. The CDR3 is made up of 15 amino acids. The J segment lost 5 bases and the V segment lost 7 bases, leaving 10 bases of the junction unmatched. Germline lookup yields CDR1 MNHNS and CDR2 SASEGT. The DNA of the CDR3 is TGTGCCAGCAACGGACGGGACAGGGGGGTGGACGAGCAGTACTTC. Protein sequence: CASNGRDRGVDEQYF.

The V gene is TRBV5-5, the J gene TRBJ2-3, with TRBD2 identical over 11 bases. V trimming: 1 base; J trimming: 2 bases; junction bases outside the gene matches: 9. There are 18 residues in the CDR3. Germline loops: CDR1 SGHKS, CDR2 YYEKEE (reference sequence). CDR3 sequence: CASSLRLAGGRNTDTQYF. The CDR3 DNA sequence: TGTGCCAGCAGCTTGCGGTTAGCGGGGGGGCGGAACACAGATACGCAGTATTTT.

CDR3 region: CASSQVSGSTDTQYF. In nucleotides, the CDR3 is TGTGCCAGCAGCCAGGTTAGCGGGAGCACAGATACGCAGTATTTT. V usage is TRBV3-1 (or the pseudogene TRBV3-2) and J usage is TRBJ2-3; 7 positions match TRBD2. Germline CDR1 reads LGHDT; CDR2 reads YNNKEL (reference sequence). This CDR3 spans 15 amino acids. Trimming cost V 3 bases and J 0 bases; bases outside gene matches: 3.

This clone was counted between two and nine times. This rearrangement joins TRBV7-2 to TRBJ2-2, with D tentatively TRBD2 (6 bases). The CDR3 is 15 residues long. Trimming took 5 bases from V and 11 from J, leaving 21 bases between them. The germline CDR1 and CDR2 sequences are SGHTA and FQGNSA. The CDR3 nucleotides are TGTGCCAGCAGCCTGCGGGACGCCTCAACGAGAGAGCTGTTTTTT. Protein product: CASSLRDASTRELFF.